One T cell receptor (beta chain) is described in this entry. The antigen remains unidentified. The CDR3 runs to 15 residues. V lost 5 bases and J lost 7; bases outside the gene matches: 16. Looked up from germline, CDR1 is GTSNPN and CDR2 is SVGIG (reference sequence). Deep-level running was used for the assay. Original analysis: ImmunoSEQ sequences covered only the junction and lacked quality scores; filtering therefore differed. The data were produced by immunoSEQ multiplex PCR, yet TCRdb's version contains in-frame clones alone and is incomplete. V, J and clone size are taken as reported in that table, and D and trimming were inferred from the DNA itself. The repertoire has around 720,000 clones, 55% to 85% of them found once; the top ten carry around 1.8%. The data belong to a study of shared clonotypes between healthy human individuals. Study-wide results and caveats: The generation probabilities recorded for non-shared clonotypes fell below those of clonotypes shared by all four donors. Larger estimated richness was generally recorded for naive subsets relative to memory subsets.

The specimen was memory CD4+ T cells sorted from blood. The subset: CD45RA-negative fraction. The chain is built from TRBV30 and TRBJ1-2; TRBD1 matches at 7 bases. The clonotype originates from a woman in her thirties in good health. CDR3 region: CAWGGGRVPGGGYTF. CDR3 in DNA: TGTGCCTGGGGAGGAGGGCGGGTCCCAGGGGGTGGCTACACCTTC.